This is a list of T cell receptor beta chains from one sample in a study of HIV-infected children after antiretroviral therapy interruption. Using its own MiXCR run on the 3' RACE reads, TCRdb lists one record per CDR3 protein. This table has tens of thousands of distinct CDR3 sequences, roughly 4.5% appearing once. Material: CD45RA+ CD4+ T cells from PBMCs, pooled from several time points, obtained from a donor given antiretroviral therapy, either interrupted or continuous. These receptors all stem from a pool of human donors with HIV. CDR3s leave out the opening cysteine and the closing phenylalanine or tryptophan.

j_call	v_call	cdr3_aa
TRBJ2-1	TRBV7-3	ASSLGQGTYNEQF
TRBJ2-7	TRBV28	ASRLRGDSYEQY
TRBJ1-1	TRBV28	ASRAGRDGAKVI
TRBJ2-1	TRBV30	AWRRRGTGGSNEQF
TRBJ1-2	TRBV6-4	ASSEQLNYGYT
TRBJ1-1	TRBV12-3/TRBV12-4	ASSGLRGPEAF
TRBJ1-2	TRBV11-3	ASSLQQGEGYT
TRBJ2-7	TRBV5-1	ASSSTGPDEQY
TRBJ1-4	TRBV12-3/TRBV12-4	ASSDVVGREKLF
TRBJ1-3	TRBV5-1	ASSQAIPRRAASGNTIY